This paragraph covers one T cell receptor beta chain sequence. This entry is derived from a study of blood T cell repertoires in COVID-19. The table came from immunoSEQ multiplex PCR; TCRdb's copy has only in-frame clones and leaves some out. The sample carries tens of thousands of clones, 80% to 90% recorded once. The CDR3 loop spans 13 amino acids. Germline V gene sequence: CDR1 SGHNT, CDR2 YENEEA. V dropped 0 bases and J dropped 8 bases, with 10 bases sitting between them. The origin of this receptor is a man aged 35 to 55 with acute or convalescent COVID-19. Source material: peripheral blood. V is TRBV11-3 and J is TRBJ1-2, with D uncertain. The chain's CDR3 is CASSLDPGSGYTF. DNA for the CDR3: TGTGCCAGCAGCTTAGACCCGGGAAGCGGCTACACCTTC.